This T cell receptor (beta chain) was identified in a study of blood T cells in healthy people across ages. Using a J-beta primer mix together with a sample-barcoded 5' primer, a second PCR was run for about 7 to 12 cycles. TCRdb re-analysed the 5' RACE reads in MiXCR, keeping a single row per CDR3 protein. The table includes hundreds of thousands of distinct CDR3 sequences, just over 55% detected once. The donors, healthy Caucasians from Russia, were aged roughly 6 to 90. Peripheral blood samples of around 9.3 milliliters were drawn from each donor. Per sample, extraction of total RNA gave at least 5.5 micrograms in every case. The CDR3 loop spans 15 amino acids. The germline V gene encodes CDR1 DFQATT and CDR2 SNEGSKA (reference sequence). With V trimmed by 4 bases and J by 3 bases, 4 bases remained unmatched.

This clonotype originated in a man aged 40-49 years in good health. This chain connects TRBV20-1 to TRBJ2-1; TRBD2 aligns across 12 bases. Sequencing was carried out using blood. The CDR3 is CSATSGGANYNEQFF. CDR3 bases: TGCAGTGCTACTAGCGGGGGGGCTAACTACAATGAGCAGTTCTTC.